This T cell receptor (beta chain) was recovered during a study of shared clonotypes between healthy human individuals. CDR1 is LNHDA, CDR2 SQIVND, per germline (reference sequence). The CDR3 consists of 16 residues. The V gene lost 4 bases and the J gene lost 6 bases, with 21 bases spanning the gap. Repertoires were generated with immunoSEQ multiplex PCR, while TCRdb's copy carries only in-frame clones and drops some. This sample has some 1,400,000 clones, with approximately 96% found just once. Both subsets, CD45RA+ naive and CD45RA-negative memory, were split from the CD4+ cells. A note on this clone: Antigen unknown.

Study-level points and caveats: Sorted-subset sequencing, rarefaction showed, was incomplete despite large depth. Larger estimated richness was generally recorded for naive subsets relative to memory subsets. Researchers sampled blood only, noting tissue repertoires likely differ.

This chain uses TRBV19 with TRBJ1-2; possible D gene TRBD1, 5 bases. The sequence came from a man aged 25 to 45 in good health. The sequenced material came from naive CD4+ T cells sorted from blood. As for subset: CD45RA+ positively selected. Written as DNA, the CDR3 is TGTGCCAGTAGTAGCCGCCTGACCTGGGAGGGACATGGCTACACCTTC. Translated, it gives CASSSRLTWEGHGYTF.